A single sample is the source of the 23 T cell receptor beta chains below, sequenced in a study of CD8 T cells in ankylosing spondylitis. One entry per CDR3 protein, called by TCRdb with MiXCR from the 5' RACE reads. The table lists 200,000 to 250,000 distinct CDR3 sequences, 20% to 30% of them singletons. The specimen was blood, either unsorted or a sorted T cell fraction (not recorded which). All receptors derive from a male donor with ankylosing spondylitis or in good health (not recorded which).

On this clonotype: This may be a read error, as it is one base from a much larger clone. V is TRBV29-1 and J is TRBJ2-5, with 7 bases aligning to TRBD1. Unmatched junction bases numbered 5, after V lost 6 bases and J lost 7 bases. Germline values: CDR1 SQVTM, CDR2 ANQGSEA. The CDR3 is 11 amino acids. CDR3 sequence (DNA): TGCAGCGTGCGGACAGGAGGGACCCAGTACTTC. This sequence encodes CSVRTGGTQYF.

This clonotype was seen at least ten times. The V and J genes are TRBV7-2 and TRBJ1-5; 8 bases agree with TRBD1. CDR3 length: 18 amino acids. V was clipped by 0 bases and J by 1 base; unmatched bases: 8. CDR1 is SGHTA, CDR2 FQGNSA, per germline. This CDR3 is CASSLAQLTGGSNQPQHF. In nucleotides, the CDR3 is TGTGCCAGCAGCTTAGCCCAGCTCACAGGGGGGAGCAATCAGCCCCAGCATTTT.

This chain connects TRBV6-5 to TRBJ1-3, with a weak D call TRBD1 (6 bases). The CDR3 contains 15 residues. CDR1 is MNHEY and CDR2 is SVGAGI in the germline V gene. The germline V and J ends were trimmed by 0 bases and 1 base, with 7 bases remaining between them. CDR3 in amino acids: CASSYSTGSGNTIYF. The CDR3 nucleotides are TGTGCCAGCAGTTACTCGACAGGTTCTGGAAACACCATATATTTT.

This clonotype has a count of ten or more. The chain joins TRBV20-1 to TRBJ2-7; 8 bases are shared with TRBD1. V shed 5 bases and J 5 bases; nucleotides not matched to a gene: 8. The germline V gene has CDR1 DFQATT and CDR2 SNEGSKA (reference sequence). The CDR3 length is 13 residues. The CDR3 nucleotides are TGCAGTGCTCTGGCGGCAGGGGGCAACGAGCAGTACTTC. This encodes CSALAAGGNEQYF.

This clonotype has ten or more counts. This chain's CDR3 is CASSLSTVETEAFF. The CDR3, as DNA: TGCGCCAGCAGCTTGTCTACAGTCGAAACTGAAGCTTTCTTT. The V call is TRBV5-1, the J call TRBJ1-1, with D uncertain. CDR3 size: 14 residues. Germline CDR1 SGHRS, CDR2 YFSETQ. Between the trimmed V and J ends, which lost 1 base and 5 bases, there was a span of 12 bases.

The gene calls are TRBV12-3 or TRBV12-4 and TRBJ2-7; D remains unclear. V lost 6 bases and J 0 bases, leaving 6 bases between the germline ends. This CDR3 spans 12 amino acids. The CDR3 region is CASRLSSYEQYF. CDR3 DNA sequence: TGTGCCAGCAGACTTAGCTCCTACGAGCAGTACTTC.

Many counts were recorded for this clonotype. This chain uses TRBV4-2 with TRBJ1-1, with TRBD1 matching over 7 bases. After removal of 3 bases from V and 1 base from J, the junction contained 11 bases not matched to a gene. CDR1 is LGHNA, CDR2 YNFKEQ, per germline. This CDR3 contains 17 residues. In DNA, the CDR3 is TGTGCCAGCAGCCACGCCATCCAGGGGGAAGGGAACACTGAAGCTTTCTTT. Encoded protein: CASSHAIQGEGNTEAFF.

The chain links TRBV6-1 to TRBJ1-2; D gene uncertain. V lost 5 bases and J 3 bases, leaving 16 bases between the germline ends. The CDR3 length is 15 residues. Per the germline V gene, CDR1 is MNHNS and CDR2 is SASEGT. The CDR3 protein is CASSKPGVLDYGYTF. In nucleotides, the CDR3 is TGTGCCAGCAGTAAGCCGGGAGTTTTGGACTATGGCTACACCTTC.

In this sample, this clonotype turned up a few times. The CDR3 bases are TGCAGCGTTGAACTACTAGCGGGAGGGTACAATGAGCAGTTCTTC. This encodes CSVELLAGGYNEQFF. This chain uses TRBV29-1 with TRBJ2-1, with 13 bases that match TRBD2. Germline trimming cut 2 bases from V and 4 bases from J; bases unmatched to any gene: 2. Germline-derived CDR1 and CDR2 are SQVTM and ANQGSEA. The CDR3 runs to 15 residues.

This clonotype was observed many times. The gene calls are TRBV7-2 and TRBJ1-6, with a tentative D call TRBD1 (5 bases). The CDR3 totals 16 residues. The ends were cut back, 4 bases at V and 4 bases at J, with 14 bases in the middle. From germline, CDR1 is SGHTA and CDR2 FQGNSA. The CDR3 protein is CASSSQGGLYNSPLHF. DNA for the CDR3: TGTGCCAGCAGCTCTCAGGGCGGGCTATATAATTCACCCCTCCACTTT.

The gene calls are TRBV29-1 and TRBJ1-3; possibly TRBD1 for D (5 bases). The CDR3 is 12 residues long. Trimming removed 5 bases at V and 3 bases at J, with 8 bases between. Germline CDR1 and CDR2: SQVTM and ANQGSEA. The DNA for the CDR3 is TGCAGCGTTAACCAGGGTGGAAACACCATATATTTT. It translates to CSVNQGGNTIYF. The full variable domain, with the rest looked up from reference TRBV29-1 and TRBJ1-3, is SAVISQKPSRDICQRGTSLTIQCQVDSQVTMMFWYRQQPGQSLTLIATANQGSEATYESGFVIDKFPISRPNLTFSTLTVSNMSPEDSSIYLCSVNQGGNTIYFGEGSWLTVV.

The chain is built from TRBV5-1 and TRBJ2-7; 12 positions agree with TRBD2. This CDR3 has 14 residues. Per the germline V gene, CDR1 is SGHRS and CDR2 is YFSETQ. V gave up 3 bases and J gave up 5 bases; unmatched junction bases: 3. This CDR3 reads CASSSRLAGDEQYF. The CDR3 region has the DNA TGCGCCAGCAGCTCCAGACTAGCGGGAGACGAGCAGTACTTC. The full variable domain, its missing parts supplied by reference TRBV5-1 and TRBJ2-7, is KAGVTQTPRYLIKTRGQQVTLSCSPISGHRSVSWYQQTPGQGLQFLFEYFSETQRNKGNFPGRFSGRQFSNSRSEMNVSTLELGDSALYLCASSSRLAGDEQYFGPGTRLTVT.

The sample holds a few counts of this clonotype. This CDR3 reads CASGTAGSYNEQFF. CDR3 sequence (DNA): TGTGCCAGCGGGACAGCCGGCTCCTACAATGAGCAGTTCTTC. This chain connects TRBV12-3 or TRBV12-4 to TRBJ2-1, with TRBD1 matching 7 bases. V dropped 8 bases and J dropped 0; count of bases not matched to a gene: 4. The CDR3 consists of 14 residues.

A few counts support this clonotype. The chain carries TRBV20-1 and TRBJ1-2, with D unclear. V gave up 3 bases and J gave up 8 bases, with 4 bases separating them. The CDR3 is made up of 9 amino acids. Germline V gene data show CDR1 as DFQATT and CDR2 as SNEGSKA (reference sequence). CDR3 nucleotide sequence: TGCAGTGCTAGCCAGGGCTACACCTTC. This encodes CSASQGYTF.

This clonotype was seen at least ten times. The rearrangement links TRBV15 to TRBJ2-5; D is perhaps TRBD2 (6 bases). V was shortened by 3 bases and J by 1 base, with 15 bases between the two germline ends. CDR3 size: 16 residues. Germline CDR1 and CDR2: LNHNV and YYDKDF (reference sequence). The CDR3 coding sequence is TGTGCCACCAGCAGTGGCGATAGGGGACTCCAAGAGACCCAGTACTTC. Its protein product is CATSSGDRGLQETQYF.

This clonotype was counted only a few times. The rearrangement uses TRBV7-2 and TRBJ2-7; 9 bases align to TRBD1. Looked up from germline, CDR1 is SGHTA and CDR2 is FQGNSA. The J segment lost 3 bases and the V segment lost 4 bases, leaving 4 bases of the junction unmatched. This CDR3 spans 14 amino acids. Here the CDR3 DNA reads TGTGCCAGCAGCTGGGGACAGGGAGTCTACGAGCAGTACTTC. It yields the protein CASSWGQGVYEQYF.

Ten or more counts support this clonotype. This chain's CDR3 is CATSVTSGRGADTQYF. In DNA form, the CDR3 reads TGTGCCACCAGCGTGACTAGCGGGAGAGGAGCAGATACGCAGTATTTT. The chain is built from TRBV15 and TRBJ2-3, with 12 bases identical to TRBD2. Germline V CDR1 and CDR2: LNHNV, YYDKDF (reference sequence). The V gene end was trimmed by 5 bases and the J gene end by 4 bases; junction bases not matched to a gene: 7. The CDR3 loop spans 16 amino acids.

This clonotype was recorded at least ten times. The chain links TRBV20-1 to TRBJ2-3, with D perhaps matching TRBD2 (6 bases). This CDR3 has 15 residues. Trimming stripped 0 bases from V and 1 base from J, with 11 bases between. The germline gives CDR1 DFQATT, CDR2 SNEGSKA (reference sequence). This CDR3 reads CSARDPASGTDTQYF. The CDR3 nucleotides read TGCAGTGCTAGAGATCCGGCTAGCGGCACAGATACGCAGTATTTT.

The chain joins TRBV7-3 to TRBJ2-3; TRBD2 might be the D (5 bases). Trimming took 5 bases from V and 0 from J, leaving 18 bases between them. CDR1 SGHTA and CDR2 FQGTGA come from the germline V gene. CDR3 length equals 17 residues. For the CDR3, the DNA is TGTGCCAGCAGCGCAAGACCACCGGGGTCTAGCACAGATACGCAGTATTTT. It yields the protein CASSARPPGSSTDTQYF.

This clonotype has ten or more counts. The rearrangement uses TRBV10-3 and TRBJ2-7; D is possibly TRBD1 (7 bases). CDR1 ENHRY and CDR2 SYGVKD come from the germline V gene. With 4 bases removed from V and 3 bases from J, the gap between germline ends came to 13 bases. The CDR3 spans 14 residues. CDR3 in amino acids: CAISGGDSYYEQYF. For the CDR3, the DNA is TGTGCCATCAGTGGGGGGGACAGTTACTACGAGCAGTACTTC.

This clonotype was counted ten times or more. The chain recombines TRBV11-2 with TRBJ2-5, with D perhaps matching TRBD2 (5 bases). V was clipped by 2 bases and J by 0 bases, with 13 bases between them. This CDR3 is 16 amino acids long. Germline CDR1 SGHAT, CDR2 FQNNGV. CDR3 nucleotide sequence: TGTGCCAGCAGCTTATCTGGGAGCGCGTACCAAGAGACCCAGTACTTC. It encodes CASSLSGSAYQETQYF.

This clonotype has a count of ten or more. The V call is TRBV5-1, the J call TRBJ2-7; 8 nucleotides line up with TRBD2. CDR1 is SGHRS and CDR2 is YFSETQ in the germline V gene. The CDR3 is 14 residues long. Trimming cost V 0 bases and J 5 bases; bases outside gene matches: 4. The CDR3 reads CASSLGSGKDEQYF. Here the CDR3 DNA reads TGCGCCAGCAGCTTGGGTAGCGGGAAAGACGAGCAGTACTTC.

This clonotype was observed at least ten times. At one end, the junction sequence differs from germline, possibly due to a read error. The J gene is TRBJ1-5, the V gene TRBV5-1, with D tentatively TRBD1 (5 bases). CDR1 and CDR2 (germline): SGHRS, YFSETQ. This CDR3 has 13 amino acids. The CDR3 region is CASSPDSNQPQHF. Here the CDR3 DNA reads TGTGCCAGCAGCCCAGACAGTAATCAGCCCCAGCATTTT.